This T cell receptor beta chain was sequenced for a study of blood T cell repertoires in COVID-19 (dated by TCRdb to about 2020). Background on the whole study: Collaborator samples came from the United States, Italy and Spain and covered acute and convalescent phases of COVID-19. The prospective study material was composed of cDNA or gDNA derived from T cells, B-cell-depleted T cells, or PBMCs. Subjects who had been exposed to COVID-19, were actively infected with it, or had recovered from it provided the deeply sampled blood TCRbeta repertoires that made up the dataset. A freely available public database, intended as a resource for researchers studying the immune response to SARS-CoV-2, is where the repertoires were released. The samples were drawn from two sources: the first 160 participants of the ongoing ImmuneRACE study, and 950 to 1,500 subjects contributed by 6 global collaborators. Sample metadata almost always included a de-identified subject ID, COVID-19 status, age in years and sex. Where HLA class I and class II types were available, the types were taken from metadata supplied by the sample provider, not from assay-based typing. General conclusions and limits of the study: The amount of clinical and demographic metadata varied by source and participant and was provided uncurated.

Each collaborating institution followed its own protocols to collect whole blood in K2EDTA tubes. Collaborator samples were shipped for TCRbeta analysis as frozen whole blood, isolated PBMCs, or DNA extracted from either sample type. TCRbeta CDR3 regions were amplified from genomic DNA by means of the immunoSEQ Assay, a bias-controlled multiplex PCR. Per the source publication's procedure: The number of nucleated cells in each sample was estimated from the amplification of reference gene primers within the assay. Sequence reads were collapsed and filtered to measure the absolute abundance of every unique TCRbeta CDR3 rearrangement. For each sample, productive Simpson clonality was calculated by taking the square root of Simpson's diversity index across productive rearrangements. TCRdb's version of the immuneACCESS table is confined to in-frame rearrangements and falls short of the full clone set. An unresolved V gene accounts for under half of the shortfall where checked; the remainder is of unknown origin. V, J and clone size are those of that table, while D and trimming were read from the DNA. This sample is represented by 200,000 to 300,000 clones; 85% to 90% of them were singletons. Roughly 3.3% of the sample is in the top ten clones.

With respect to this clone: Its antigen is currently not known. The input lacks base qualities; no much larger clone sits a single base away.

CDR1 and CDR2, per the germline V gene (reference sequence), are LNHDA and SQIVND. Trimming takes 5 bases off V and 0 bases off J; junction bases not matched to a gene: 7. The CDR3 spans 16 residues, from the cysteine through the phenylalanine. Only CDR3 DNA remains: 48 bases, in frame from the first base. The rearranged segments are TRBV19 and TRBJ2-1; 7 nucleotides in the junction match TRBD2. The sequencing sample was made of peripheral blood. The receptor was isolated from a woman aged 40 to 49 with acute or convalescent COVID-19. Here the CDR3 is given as CASSLFRGDSYNEQFF. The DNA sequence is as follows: TGTGCCAGTAGTCTATTTCGGGGGGACTCCTACAATGAGCAGTTCTTC. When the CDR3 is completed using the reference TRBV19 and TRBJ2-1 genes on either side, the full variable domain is DGGITQSPKYLFRKEGQNVTLSCEQNLNHDAMYWYRQDPGQGLRLIYYSQIVNDFQKGDIAEGYSVSREKKESFPLTVTSAQKNPTAFYLCASSLFRGDSYNEQFFGPGTRLTVL.